The present entry profiles one T cell receptor (beta chain) with its context. Thawed, overnight-rested PBMC were stained with GMM-loaded CD1B tetramer, viability dye and anti-CD3, then sorted. The CD1B tetramers carried C32 glucose monomycolate purified from Rhodococcus equi. Before cryopreservation, the sorted PBMC lost their CD14-expressing monocytes. Each donor contributed 75,000 to 100,000 sorted tetramer-negative cells. This sample stems from a study of T cells in tuberculosis. This CDR3 spans 15 amino acids. Germline V lookup: CDR1 SGDLS, CDR2 YYNGEE. The V segment lost 2 bases and the J segment 2 bases; nucleotides outside the gene matches: 7. TCR-alpha and TCR-beta chains were sequenced unpaired. Repertoires were generated with immunoSEQ multiplex PCR, while TCRdb's copy carries only in-frame clones and drops some. The sample consists of 54,000 or so clones, 81% of them appearing once.

The specimen sequenced was CD1b-GMM tetramer-negative cells sorted from PBMCs. The V call is TRBV9, the J call TRBJ2-7; 7 bases agree with TRBD1. This clonotype was obtained from an adult woman with latent tuberculosis. In DNA, the CDR3 is TGTGCCAGCAGCGTCGCATGGGACAGAACCTACGAGCAGTACTTC. Protein product: CASSVAWDRTYEQYF.